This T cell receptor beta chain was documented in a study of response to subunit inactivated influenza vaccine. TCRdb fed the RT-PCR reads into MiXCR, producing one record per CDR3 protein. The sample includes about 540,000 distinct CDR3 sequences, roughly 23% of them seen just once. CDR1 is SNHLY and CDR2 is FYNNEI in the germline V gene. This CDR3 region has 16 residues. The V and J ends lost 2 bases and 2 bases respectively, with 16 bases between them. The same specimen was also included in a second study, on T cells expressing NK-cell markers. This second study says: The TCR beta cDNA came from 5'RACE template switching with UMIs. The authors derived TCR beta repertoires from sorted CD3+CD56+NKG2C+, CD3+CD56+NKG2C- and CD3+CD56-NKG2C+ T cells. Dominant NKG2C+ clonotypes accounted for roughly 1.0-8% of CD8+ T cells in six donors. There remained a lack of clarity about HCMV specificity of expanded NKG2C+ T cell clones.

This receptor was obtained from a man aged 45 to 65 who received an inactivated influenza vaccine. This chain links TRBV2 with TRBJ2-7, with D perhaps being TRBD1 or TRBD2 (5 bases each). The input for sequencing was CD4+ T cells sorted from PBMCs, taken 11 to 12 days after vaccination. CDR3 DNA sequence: TGTGCCAGCAGTGAAAGGGCGTCGGGGCGGACCTACGAGCAGTACTTC. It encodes CASSERASGRTYEQYF.